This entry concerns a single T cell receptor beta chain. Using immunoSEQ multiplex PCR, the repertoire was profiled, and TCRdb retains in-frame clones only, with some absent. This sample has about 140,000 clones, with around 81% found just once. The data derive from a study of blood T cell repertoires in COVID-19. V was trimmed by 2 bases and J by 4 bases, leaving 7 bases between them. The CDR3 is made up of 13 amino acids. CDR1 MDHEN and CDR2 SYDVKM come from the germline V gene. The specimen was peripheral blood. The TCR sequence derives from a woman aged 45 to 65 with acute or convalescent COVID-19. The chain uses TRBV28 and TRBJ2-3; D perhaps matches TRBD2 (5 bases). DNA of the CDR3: TGTGCCAGCAGTTTAGCCGGGGCAGATACGCAGTATTTT. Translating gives CASSLAGADTQYF.